This TCR beta chain was sequenced during a study of blood T cell repertoires in COVID-19. At the level of the study: Whether acute or convalescent, the COVID-19 samples came from the United States, Italy and Spain. Nucleic acid was either cDNA or gDNA, and it came from T cells, B-cell-depleted T cells, or PBMCs.

Trimming cost V 4 bases and J 9 bases; bases outside gene matches: 14. This CDR3 spans 16 amino acids. The germline V gene has CDR1 SGHVS and CDR2 FNYEAQ. Methods used by the authors: Researchers report that nucleated cell counts were estimated from reference gene primer amplification. Measured with immunoSEQ multiplex PCR; TCRdb has only the in-frame clones, and not every one. The D gene and trimming were derived from the DNA, and the V and J assignments and clone size from that table. The data hold 90,000 to 100,000 clones, with around 90% observed a single time. This receptor was taken from a man in his 60s with COVID-19, enrolled during active disease. The chain joins TRBV7-6 to TRBJ2-1, with TRBD1 matching over 8 bases. The sample taken for sequencing was peripheral blood. The DNA of the CDR3 is TGTGCCAGCAGCTCCAAAGGGGGCAGGGGGCATAGTGAGCAGTTCTTC. Translating it yields CASSSKGGRGHSEQFF.